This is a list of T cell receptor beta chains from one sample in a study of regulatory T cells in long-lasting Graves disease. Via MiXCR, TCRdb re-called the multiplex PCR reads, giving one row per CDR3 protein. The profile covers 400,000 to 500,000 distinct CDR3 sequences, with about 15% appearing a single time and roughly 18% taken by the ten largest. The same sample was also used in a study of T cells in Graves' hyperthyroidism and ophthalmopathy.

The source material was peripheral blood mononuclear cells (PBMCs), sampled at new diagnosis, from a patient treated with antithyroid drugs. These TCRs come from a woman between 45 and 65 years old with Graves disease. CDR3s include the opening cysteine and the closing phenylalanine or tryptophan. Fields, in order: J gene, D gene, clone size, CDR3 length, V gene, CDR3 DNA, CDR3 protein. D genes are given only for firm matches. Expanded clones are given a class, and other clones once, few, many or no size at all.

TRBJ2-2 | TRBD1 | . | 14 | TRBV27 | TGTGCCAAAAGAGGGACAGGGGGAATGGGGGAGCTGTTTTTT | CAKRGTGGMGELFF
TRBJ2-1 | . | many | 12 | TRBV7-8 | TGTGCCAGCAGCTTAGCGTCTATTGAGCAGTTCTTC | CASSLASIEQFF
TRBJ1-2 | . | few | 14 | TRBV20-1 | TGCAGTGCTAGAGTAGACCAGGGGAACTATGGCTACACCTTC | CSARVDQGNYGYTF
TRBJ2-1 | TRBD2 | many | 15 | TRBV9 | TGTGCCAGCAGCGAGAGGACTAGCGACTACAATGAGCAGTTCTTC | CASSERTSDYNEQFF
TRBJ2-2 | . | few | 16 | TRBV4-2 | TGTGCCAGCAGCCAAGATTCGGCAGTAAACACCGGGGAGCTGTTTTTT | CASSQDSAVNTGELFF
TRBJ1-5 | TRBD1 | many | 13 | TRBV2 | TGTGCCAGCAGTGAGGACAGGGCCCAGCCCCAGCATTTT | CASSEDRAQPQHF
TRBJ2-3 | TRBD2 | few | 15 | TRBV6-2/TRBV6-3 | TGTGCCAGCAGCGGGACTAGCGGGGGCCCAGATACGCAGTATTTT | CASSGTSGGPDTQYF
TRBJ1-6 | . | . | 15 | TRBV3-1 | TGTGCCAGCAGCCAAGTGAAGAGGGTTGGATCACCCCTCCACTTT | CASSQVKRVGSPLHF
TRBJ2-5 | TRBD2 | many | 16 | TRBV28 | TGTGCCAGCAGTGAAATTTGGACTAGCGATCGAGAGACCCAGTACTTC | CASSEIWTSDRETQYF
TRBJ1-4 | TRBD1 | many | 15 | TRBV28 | TGTGCCAGCAGTTTAGTTGGACAGGGACATGAAAAACTGTTTTTT | CASSLVGQGHEKLFF
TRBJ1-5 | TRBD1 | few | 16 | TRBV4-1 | TGCGCCAGCAGCCAAGAAGAAGGGGGCAGCAATCAGCCCCAGCATTTT | CASSQEEGGSNQPQHF
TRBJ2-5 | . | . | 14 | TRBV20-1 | TGCAGTGCTAGAGATGTACAGGGCCAAGAGACCCAGTACTTC | CSARDVQGQETQYF
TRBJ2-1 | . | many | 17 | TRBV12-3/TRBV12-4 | TGTGCCAGCAGTTACCTCAGGGGCATATCCACTAACAATGAGCAGTTCTTC | CASSYLRGISTNNEQFF
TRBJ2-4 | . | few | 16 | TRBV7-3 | TGTGCCAGCAGCTCCCCCCGCCCGGGACGAGCAAACATTCAGTACTTC | CASSSPRPGRANIQYF
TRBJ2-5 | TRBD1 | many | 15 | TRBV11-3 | TGTGCCAGCCGCACTTTAAGGGGGCTAGAGGAGACCCAGTACTTC | CASRTLRGLEETQYF
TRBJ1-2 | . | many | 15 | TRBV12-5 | TGTGCTAGTGGTTTGTCAGGTGCAGGGCCCTATGGCTACACCTTC | CASGLSGAGPYGYTF
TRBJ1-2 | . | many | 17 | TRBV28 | TGTGCCAGCAAAAAAAACCACGGGACAAGTACTATGTTGGGCTACACCTTC | CASKKNHGTSTMLGYTF
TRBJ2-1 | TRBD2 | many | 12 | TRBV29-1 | TGCAGCGCCGGGACTAGTGGTAGTGAGCAGTTCTTC | CSAGTSGSEQFF
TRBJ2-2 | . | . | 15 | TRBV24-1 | TGTGCCACCAGTTCTAGGACAGCGAACACCGGGGAGCTGTTTTTT | CATSSRTANTGELFF
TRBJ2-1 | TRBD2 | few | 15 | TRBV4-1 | TGCGCCAGCAGTGATAGCGGGAGCGCCTACAATGAGCAGTTCTTC | CASSDSGSAYNEQFF
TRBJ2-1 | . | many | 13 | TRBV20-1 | TGCAGTAGCCAAGCGGTCTCCTACAATGAGCAGTTCTTC | CSSQAVSYNEQFF
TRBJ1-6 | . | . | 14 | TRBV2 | TGTGCCAGCAGGGCAGAGGGTTGGAATTCACCCCTCCACTTT | CASRAEGWNSPLHF
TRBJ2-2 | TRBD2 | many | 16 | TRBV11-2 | TGTGCCAGCAGCAAACAGGCTAGCGGGAACACCGGGGAGCTGTTTTTT | CASSKQASGNTGELFF
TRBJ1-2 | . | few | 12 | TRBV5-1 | TGCGCCAGCATGGACACTAACTATGGCTACACCTTC | CASMDTNYGYTF
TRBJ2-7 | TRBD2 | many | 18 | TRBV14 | TGTGCCAGCAGACCAGGAGGACTAGCGGGACAGTCTAACTACGAGCAGTACTTC | CASRPGGLAGQSNYEQYF
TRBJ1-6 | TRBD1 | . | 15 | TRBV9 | TGTGCCAGCAGCGTAGAACAGGGGCATAATTCACCCCTCCACTTT | CASSVEQGHNSPLHF
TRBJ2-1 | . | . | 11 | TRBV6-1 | TGTGCCAGCAGTGAACGAGCTTCCCAGTTCTTC | CASSERASQFF
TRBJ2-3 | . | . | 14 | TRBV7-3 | TGTGCCAGCAGCCAAGCGGTATTAACAGATACGCAGTATTTT | CASSQAVLTDTQYF
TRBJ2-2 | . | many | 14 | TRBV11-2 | TGTGCCAGCAGCCCGGACAGAGTCACCGGGGAGCTGTTTTTT | CASSPDRVTGELFF
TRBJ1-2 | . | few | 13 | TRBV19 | TGTGCCAGTAGTCATAGCCAGGGCAATGGCTACACCTTC | CASSHSQGNGYTF
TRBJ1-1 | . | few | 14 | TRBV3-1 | TGTGCCAGCAGCCAAGACAGAACGAACACTGAAGCTTTCTTT | CASSQDRTNTEAFF
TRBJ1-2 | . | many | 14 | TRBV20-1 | TGCAGTGCTAGAAGCCCCCAGGTCCTCTTGAGCTACACCTTC | CSARSPQVLLSYTF
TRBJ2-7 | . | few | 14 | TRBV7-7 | TGTGCTAGCTCCTCCGCTGCTCGGATCGGCGAGCAGTACTTC | CASSSAARIGEQYF
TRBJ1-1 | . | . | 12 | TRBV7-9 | TGTGCCAGCAGCTCGCAGAAGTTAGGAGCTTTCTTT | CASSSQKLGAFF
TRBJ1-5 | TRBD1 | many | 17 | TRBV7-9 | TGTGCCAGCAGCCCCGGGACAGGGCTTTATAGCAATCAGCCCCAGCATTTT | CASSPGTGLYSNQPQHF
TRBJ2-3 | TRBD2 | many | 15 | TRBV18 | TGTGCCAGCTCACCCTCTGGCGGGAGGGCGAATACGCAGTATTTT | CASSPSGGRANTQYF
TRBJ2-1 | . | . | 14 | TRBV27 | TGTGCCAGCAGTTTTGGCGGGGAATACAATGAGCAGTTCTTC | CASSFGGEYNEQFF
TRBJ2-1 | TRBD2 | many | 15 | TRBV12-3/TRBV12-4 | TGTGCCAGCAGCCGGGAGGGGACTACCTACAATGAGCAGTTCTTC | CASSREGTTYNEQFF
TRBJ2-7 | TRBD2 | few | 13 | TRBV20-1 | TGCAGTCTAGCGGGACCGGGCTTATACGAGCAGTACTTC | CSLAGPGLYEQYF
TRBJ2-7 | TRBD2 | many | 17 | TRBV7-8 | TGTGCCAGCAGCTTAGCGTTTGGGGCGGGAGGGCCCAACGAGCAGTACTTC | CASSLAFGAGGPNEQYF
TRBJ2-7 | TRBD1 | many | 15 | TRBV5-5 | TGTGCCAGCAGCTGGGGACAGGGCCTAACCTACGAGCAGTACTTC | CASSWGQGLTYEQYF
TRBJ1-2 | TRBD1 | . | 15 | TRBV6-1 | TGTGCCAGCATCAAGGACAGGGTTTCGGCCTATGGCTACACCTTC | CASIKDRVSAYGYTF
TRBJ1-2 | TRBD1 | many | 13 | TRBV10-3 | TGTGCCATCAGTGAGTCGGGGACAGCTGGCTACACCTTC | CAISESGTAGYTF